This T cell receptor beta chain was identified during a study of blood T cell repertoires in COVID-19. The assay was immunoSEQ multiplex PCR, and TCRdb's table has in-frame clones only and misses some. The table shows more than 200,000 clones, with around 82% occurring only once. The germline CDR1 and CDR2 sequences are SEHNR and FQNEAQ (reference sequence). Losses at the gene ends were 5 bases for V and 4 bases for J; bases not matched to a gene: 6. The CDR3 contains 15 residues. The TCR comes from a woman in her forties with acute COVID-19. The chain uses TRBV7-9 and TRBJ1-1; 11 bases line up with TRBD1. Input material: PBMCs or T cells enriched from blood (not recorded which). The CDR3 region has the DNA TGTGCCAGCAGCACCTCCGGGACAGGGGGCACTGAAGCTTTCTTT. Amino acid sequence: CASSTSGTGGTEAFF.